This T cell receptor beta chain was profiled in a study of OX40 agonist ivuxolimab in advanced cancers. The data were produced by immunoSEQ multiplex PCR, yet TCRdb's version contains in-frame clones alone and is incomplete. The sample gives roughly 41,000 clones, around nine tenths of which show up once; approximately 12% is in the top ten. CDR1 is SGHVS and CDR2 is FQNEAQ in the germline V gene. Losses at the gene ends were 4 bases for V and 4 bases for J; bases not matched to a gene: 4. CDR3 size: 15 residues. The source material was CD4+ or CD8+ T cells sorted from blood, sampled in a trial of the OX40 agonist ivuxolimab. The chain joins TRBV7-8 to TRBJ2-1, with 10 bases lining up with TRBD2. This TCR was sampled from an adult with an advanced solid tumor such as melanoma, head and neck, liver or kidney cancer. The DNA of the CDR3 is TGTGCCAGCAGCTCCGGGACTAGCGAATACAATGAGCAGTTCTTC. It codes for CASSSGTSEYNEQFF.